This TCR beta chain appears in the sequencing data of a study of PD-L1 blockade in urothelial cancer. In the study overall: About 85% of the roughly 30 patients comprised males who had bladder-origin urothelial cancer.

Here immunoSEQ multiplex PCR was the method, and the copy in TCRdb shows in-frame clones only, minus some. The table records 35,000 to 45,000 clones, 84% of them present only once. The CDR3 runs to 17 residues. Trimming took off 3 bases at V and 1 base at J, with 15 bases between the two ends. CDR1 LNHDA and CDR2 SQIVND come from the germline V gene (reference sequence). Noted time point: peripheral blood 6 weeks after treatment start. The specimen was PBMCs, collected around atezolizumab (anti-PD-L1) treatment. The chain employs TRBV19 and TRBJ2-2; perhaps TRBD1 as D (6 bases). The source of this sequence is a man in his forties or fifties with urothelial cancer. Written as DNA, the CDR3 is TGTGCCAGTAGTATCCCGAGGTGGGGACAGAACACCGGGGAGCTGTTTTTT. It translates to CASSIPRWGQNTGELFF.